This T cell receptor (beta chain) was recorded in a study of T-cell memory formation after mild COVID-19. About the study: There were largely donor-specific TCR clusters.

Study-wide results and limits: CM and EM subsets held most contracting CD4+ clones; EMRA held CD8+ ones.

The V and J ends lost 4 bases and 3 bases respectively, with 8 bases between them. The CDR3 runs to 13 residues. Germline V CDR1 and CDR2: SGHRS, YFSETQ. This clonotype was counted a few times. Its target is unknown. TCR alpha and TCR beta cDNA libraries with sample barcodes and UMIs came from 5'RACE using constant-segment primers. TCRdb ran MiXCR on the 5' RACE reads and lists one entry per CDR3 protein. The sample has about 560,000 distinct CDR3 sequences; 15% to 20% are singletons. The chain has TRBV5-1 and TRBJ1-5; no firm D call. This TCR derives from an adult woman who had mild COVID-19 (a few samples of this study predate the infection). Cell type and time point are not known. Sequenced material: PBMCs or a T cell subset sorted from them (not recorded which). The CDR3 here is CASSKDANQPQHF. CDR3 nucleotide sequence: TGCGCCAGCAGCAAGGACGCCAATCAGCCCCAGCATTTT.